The clone carrying this T cell receptor (beta chain) was recorded many times. The antigen is unknown. The data stem from a study of neurological immune-mediated disorders. Study-wide results and caveats: Patients with HTLV-1-associated myelopathy had the highest level of TCR clonal expansion, whereas patients with multiple sclerosis had the lowest level, falling beneath the level found in healthy controls. Phylogenetic grouping assigned the repertoires of 18 of 34 multiple sclerosis patients to one related-CDR3 cluster, which constitutes a possible signature. The study found no CDR3 amino acid sequences shared by expanded clones across subjects, suggesting private repertoires in all groups.

The cDNA came from 5'RACE, which used 10-nucleotide random UMIs. TCRdb passed the 5' RACE reads through MiXCR, listing each CDR3 protein once. This table holds 55,000 to 75,000 distinct CDR3 sequences, under 2.5% found once. V shed 2 bases and J shed 5 bases, with 15 bases lying between them. The CDR3 consists of 15 residues. Germline loops: CDR1 DFQATT, CDR2 SNEGSKA (reference sequence). The clonotype comes from a man aged 50 or older with multiple sclerosis. The chain is built from TRBV20-1 and TRBJ1-4; the D is unclear. Material for sequencing was PBMCs. CDR3 loop: CSARNPSAVNEKLFF. DNA for the CDR3: TGCAGTGCTAGAAATCCCTCGGCAGTAAATGAAAAACTGTTTTTT.